Detailed here is one T cell receptor beta chain. The data belong to a study of cytotoxic CD8 clonotypes in ibrutinib-treated CLL. Study as a whole: After median 68 months, roughly 14 stayed in remission, some 12 progressed; responses roughly 25 partial, 2 complete.

Data came from immunoSEQ multiplex PCR; TCRdb stores just in-frame clones and leaves some out. The sample records about 300,000 clones, more than 70% being singletons. CDR1 SGHDT and CDR2 YYEEEE come from the germline V gene. There are 17 residues in the CDR3. J gave up 1 base and V 1 base, and 9 bases lay outside the gene matches. The input for sequencing was PBMCs, taken at disease progression, from a patient treated with ibrutinib. The J gene is TRBJ2-7, the V gene TRBV5-6, with 9 bases aligning to TRBD2. This clonotype was sampled from a human donor with chronic lymphocytic leukemia. The CDR3 sequence: CASSLKLNSGRSYEQYF. CDR3 coding DNA: TGTGCCAGCAGCTTGAAATTGAATAGCGGGAGATCCTACGAGCAGTACTTC.